A selection of T cell receptor beta chains follows, all from one sample in a study of cytomegalovirus exposure and HLA in healthy donors. Method: immunoSEQ multiplex PCR; TCRdb's copy keeps in-frame clones and lacks some. In the table there are fewer than 120,000 clones, about 90% of which are singletons. The sample comprised PBMCs. All receptors come from a middle-aged man in good health and CMV-seronegative. The CDR3 runs from the conserved cysteine through the conserved F or W. The D gene is left open where the match is weak. For some rows the clone size is stated as once, few or many, or as a class when expanded; others skip it.

v_call: TRBV6-5
clone_size: -
d_call: -
j_call: TRBJ1-3
cdr3_aa: CASSYGGIGNTIYF
cdr3_nt: TGTGCCAGCAGTTACGGGGGGATTGGAAACACCATATATTTT

v_call: TRBV10-3
clone_size: -
d_call: -
j_call: TRBJ2-7
cdr3_aa: CAIMGQSSYEQYF
cdr3_nt: TGTGCCATCATGGGGCAGAGCTCCTACGAGCAGTACTTC

v_call: TRBV4-3
clone_size: -
d_call: -
j_call: TRBJ1-5
cdr3_aa: CASSQELVEFQPQHF
cdr3_nt: TGCGCCAGCAGCCAGGAGCTGGTTGAGTTTCAGCCCCAGCATTTT

v_call: TRBV28
clone_size: once
d_call: -
j_call: TRBJ1-5
cdr3_aa: CASRGTSNQPQHF
cdr3_nt: TGTGCCAGCAGAGGGACATCCAATCAGCCCCAGCATTTT

v_call: TRBV5-1
clone_size: few
d_call: TRBD1
j_call: TRBJ2-5
cdr3_aa: CASSLGGQGAQTQYF
cdr3_nt: TGCGCCAGCAGCTTGGGGGGACAGGGGGCCCAGACCCAGTACTTC

v_call: TRBV7-9
clone_size: -
d_call: -
j_call: TRBJ1-2
cdr3_aa: CASSLSWPAWSGYTF
cdr3_nt: TGTGCCAGCAGCTTAAGCTGGCCAGCCTGGAGTGGCTACACCTTC

v_call: TRBV7-9
clone_size: once
d_call: TRBD1
j_call: TRBJ1-2
cdr3_aa: CASRGQGADGYTF
cdr3_nt: TGTGCCAGCAGAGGACAGGGGGCTGATGGCTACACCTTC

v_call: TRBV14
clone_size: -
d_call: -
j_call: TRBJ1-4
cdr3_aa: CASSQLGGDRANEKLFF
cdr3_nt: TGTGCCAGCAGCCAACTAGGGGGAGACAGAGCTAATGAAAAACTGTTTTTT

v_call: TRBV4-3
clone_size: once
d_call: TRBD1
j_call: TRBJ1-1
cdr3_aa: CASSQGTGSTTEAFF
cdr3_nt: TGCGCCAGCAGCCAAGGGACAGGGTCCACCACTGAAGCTTTCTTT

v_call: TRBV2
clone_size: -
d_call: TRBD2
j_call: TRBJ2-1
cdr3_aa: CASGGGSYNEQFF
cdr3_nt: TGTGCCAGCGGCGGGGGATCCTACAATGAGCAGTTCTTC

v_call: TRBV7-6
clone_size: -
d_call: -
j_call: TRBJ2-1
cdr3_aa: CASSLAGTANEQFF
cdr3_nt: TGTGCCAGCAGCTTAGCGGGCACGGCCAATGAGCAGTTCTTC

v_call: TRBV29-1
clone_size: -
d_call: TRBD1
j_call: TRBJ2-3
cdr3_aa: CSVGQGVDTQYF
cdr3_nt: TGCAGCGTGGGACAGGGGGTAGATACGCAGTATTTT

v_call: TRBV5-8
clone_size: -
d_call: -
j_call: TRBJ1-5
cdr3_aa: CASSSGEQPQHF
cdr3_nt: TGTGCCAGCAGCTCGGGGGAGCAGCCCCAGCATTTT

v_call: TRBV6-5
clone_size: -
d_call: TRBD1
j_call: TRBJ1-5
cdr3_aa: CASRREQGTSQPQHF
cdr3_nt: TGTGCCAGCAGGCGTGAACAGGGGACAAGTCAGCCCCAGCATTTT

v_call: TRBV5-8
clone_size: few
d_call: -
j_call: TRBJ1-4
cdr3_aa: CASSLDRREKLFF
cdr3_nt: TGTGCCAGCAGCTTGGACAGGCGAGAAAAACTGTTTTTT

v_call: TRBV7-2
clone_size: few
d_call: -
j_call: TRBJ2-7
cdr3_aa: CASSSVGSGYEQYF
cdr3_nt: TGTGCCAGCAGTTCCGTCGGTAGCGGCTACGAGCAGTACTTC

v_call: TRBV5-1
clone_size: few
d_call: -
j_call: TRBJ2-5
cdr3_aa: CASSSFDRYQETQYF
cdr3_nt: TGCGCCAGCAGCTCCTTCGACAGGTACCAAGAGACCCAGTACTTC

v_call: TRBV9
clone_size: -
d_call: -
j_call: TRBJ1-1
cdr3_aa: CASSVGSRGWTEAFF
cdr3_nt: TGTGCCAGCAGCGTAGGGTCAAGGGGTTGGACTGAAGCTTTCTTT

v_call: TRBV2
clone_size: -
d_call: -
j_call: TRBJ1-1
cdr3_aa: CASRATDIRNTEAFF
cdr3_nt: TGTGCCAGCAGAGCCACAGACATTAGAAACACTGAAGCTTTCTTT

v_call: TRBV5-4
clone_size: once
d_call: TRBD2
j_call: TRBJ2-5
cdr3_aa: CASSPAGVKETQYF
cdr3_nt: TGTGCCAGCAGTCCAGCGGGGGTTAAAGAGACCCAGTACTTC

v_call: TRBV2
clone_size: -
d_call: TRBD2
j_call: TRBJ2-7
cdr3_aa: CASSGEGHEQYF
cdr3_nt: TGTGCCAGCAGTGGGGAGGGCCACGAGCAGTACTTC

v_call: TRBV9
clone_size: -
d_call: -
j_call: TRBJ2-3
cdr3_aa: CASSVVSGPTDTQYF
cdr3_nt: TGTGCCAGCAGCGTAGTGAGCGGACCCACAGATACGCAGTATTTT

v_call: TRBV25-1
clone_size: -
d_call: TRBD1
j_call: TRBJ2-5
cdr3_aa: CASRPPGQGGETQYF
cdr3_nt: TGTGCCAGCAGGCCTCCGGGACAGGGCGGAGAGACCCAGTACTTC

v_call: TRBV2
clone_size: once
d_call: TRBD1
j_call: TRBJ1-2
cdr3_aa: CASRPGTGLVNYGYTF
cdr3_nt: TGTGCCAGCAGACCCGGGACAGGCCTTGTTAACTATGGCTACACCTTC

v_call: TRBV30
clone_size: -
d_call: -
j_call: TRBJ1-1
cdr3_aa: CAWSHSDTEAFF
cdr3_nt: TGTGCCTGGAGTCATTCGGACACTGAAGCTTTCTTT

v_call: TRBV6-1
clone_size: once
d_call: TRBD1
j_call: TRBJ1-1
cdr3_aa: CASSERAQGGNTEAFF
cdr3_nt: TGTGCCAGCAGTGAAAGGGCACAGGGGGGGAACACTGAAGCTTTCTTT

v_call: TRBV4-2
clone_size: -
d_call: -
j_call: TRBJ2-5
cdr3_aa: CASSRYGETQYF
cdr3_nt: TGTGCCAGCAGCCGGTACGGGGAGACCCAGTACTTC